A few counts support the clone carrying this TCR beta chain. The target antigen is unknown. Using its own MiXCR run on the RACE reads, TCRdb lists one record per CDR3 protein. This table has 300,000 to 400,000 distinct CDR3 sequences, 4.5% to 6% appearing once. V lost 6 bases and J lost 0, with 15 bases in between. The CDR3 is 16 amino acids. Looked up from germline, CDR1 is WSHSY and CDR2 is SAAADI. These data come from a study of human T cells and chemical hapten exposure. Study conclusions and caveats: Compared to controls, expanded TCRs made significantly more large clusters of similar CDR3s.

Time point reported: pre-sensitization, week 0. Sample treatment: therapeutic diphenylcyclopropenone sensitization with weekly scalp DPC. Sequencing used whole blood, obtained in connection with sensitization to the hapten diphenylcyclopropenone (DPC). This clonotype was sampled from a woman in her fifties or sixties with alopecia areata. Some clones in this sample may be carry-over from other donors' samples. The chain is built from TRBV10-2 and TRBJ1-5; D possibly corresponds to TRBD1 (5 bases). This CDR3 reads CASSQGHPDSNQPQHF. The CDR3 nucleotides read TGCGCCAGCAGCCAGGGCCACCCGGATAGCAATCAGCCCCAGCATTTT.